A selection of T cell receptor beta chains follows, all from one sample in a study of Graves' ophthalmopathy and Graves' hyperthyroidism. TCRdb analysed the multiplex PCR reads with MiXCR anew, one entry per CDR3 protein. The sample consists of about 57,000 distinct CDR3 sequences, 45% to 55% of them appearing once. The specimen sequenced was peripheral blood. These TCRs come from an adult woman with Graves' ophthalmopathy. The CDR3 runs from the conserved cysteine through the conserved F or W. Fields, in order: CDR3 protein, CDR3 length, clone size, V gene, J gene. Size values are once, few and many counts, or a class for expanded clones, and some rows have none.

CASTLAGGNTEAFF	14	NA	TRBV7-2	TRBJ1-1
CASSLGPLDEQYF	13	NA	TRBV5-6	TRBJ2-7
CASGLERGGGALF	13	NA	TRBV7-8	TRBJ1-1
CSADGTSGKWNEQFF	15	many	TRBV20-1	TRBJ2-1
CATSDFQPGELFF	13	many	TRBV24-1	TRBJ2-2
CASSSSQVVGAYEQYF	16	NA	TRBV7-3	TRBJ2-7
CSARWRLSTDTQYF	14	many	TRBV20-1	TRBJ2-3
CASRLAGEQFF	11	many	TRBV6-2/TRBV6-3	TRBJ2-1
CASSRGGSGGYTF	13	many	TRBV6-6	TRBJ1-2
CAPRDRFNEQYF	12	NA	TRBV24-1	TRBJ2-7
CASSPTSGTGGSDTQYF	17	many	TRBV19	TRBJ2-3
CASSLDGASGNTIYF	15	many	TRBV7-3	TRBJ1-3
CSARGLAKNIQYF	13	NA	TRBV20-1	TRBJ2-4
CASSLLRGAGEKLFF	15	many	TRBV12-3/TRBV12-4	TRBJ1-4
CASSGDSANEHF	12	NA	TRBV9	TRBJ1-5
CASSSSLLWTGQYF	14	many	TRBV7-2	TRBJ2-7
CASSLAGQGNGEKLFF	16	NA	TRBV5-1	TRBJ1-4
CASTLGMGAGELFF	14	NA	TRBV19	TRBJ2-2
CASSLLTSGRPTDTQYF	17	many	TRBV27	TRBJ2-3
CASRLQGAKIAEAFF	15	many	TRBV28	TRBJ1-1
CASSLSGLVSGAYEQYF	17	NA	TRBV7-8	TRBJ2-7
CASSQEGAGGGADTQYF	17	many	TRBV4-3	TRBJ2-3
CASSPQPLSQSGKNIQYF	18	many	TRBV7-9	TRBJ2-4
CASSYSSQRSGNTIYF	16	many	TRBV6-6	TRBJ1-3
CASSGTDTYEQYF	13	NA	TRBV2	TRBJ2-7
CAITGGTGVSGANVLTF	17	medium-sized	TRBV10-3	TRBJ2-6
CASSEYGWAGGEAGELFF	18	many	TRBV6-1	TRBJ2-2
CSVERTSGSEQYF	13	NA	TRBV29-1	TRBJ2-7
CASSLEAVSGANVLTF	16	NA	TRBV7-2	TRBJ2-6
CANSPAGSGEQFF	13	once	TRBV7-9	TRBJ2-2
CASSLGINTGELFF	14	NA	TRBV7-2	TRBJ2-2
CSAGVGTDTQYF	12	once	TRBV20-1	TRBJ2-3
CASSSSRTGSIETQYF	16	many	TRBV28	TRBJ2-5
CASSLNRGRTEAFF	14	once	TRBV5-8	TRBJ1-1
CASSVAVVGISTF	13	NA	TRBV9	TRBJ1-2
CASSWGLASGTNTGELFF	18	many	TRBV19	TRBJ2-2